This passage covers 32 T cell receptor beta chains from one sample sequenced in a study of blood T cell repertoires in COVID-19. Clones were read by immunoSEQ multiplex PCR, and TCRdb kept only the in-frame ones, dropping some. In the table there are 40,000 to 50,000 clones, roughly four fifths of which are singletons. The specimen was peripheral blood. These receptors originate from a woman in her seventies with acute or convalescent COVID-19.

This chain links TRBV29-1 with TRBJ2-6; TRBD1 might be the D (5 bases). V lost 3 bases to trimming and J lost 0 bases, with 12 bases between them. Germline V gene data show CDR1 as SQVTM and CDR2 as ANQGSEA. This CDR3 is built from 16 residues. The chain's CDR3 is CSVDRQSISGANVLTF. DNA of the CDR3: TGCAGCGTTGACCGACAGAGTATCTCTGGGGCCAACGTCCTGACTTTC.

The chain has TRBV28 and TRBJ1-1, with a weak D call TRBD1 (5 bases). The CDR3 loop spans 15 amino acids. Germline assignment: CDR1 MDHEN and CDR2 SYDVKM. Trimming cost V 6 bases and J 4 bases, with 18 bases left between them. CDR3 in amino acids: CASSPIPGVSTEAFF. DNA of the CDR3: TGTGCCAGCAGCCCCATACCGGGGGTCAGCACTGAAGCTTTCTTT.

This clone appeared a few times. This chain links TRBV28 with TRBJ1-5; TRBD1 agrees at 7 bases. Germline CDR1 and CDR2: MDHEN and SYDVKM. V was clipped by 2 bases and J by 7 bases; unmatched bases: 11. This CDR3 has 16 residues. In DNA form, the CDR3 reads TGTGCCAGCAGTTTACGGGCGACAGGGCAGGGGCAGCCCCAGCATTTT. Its protein product is CASSLRATGQGQPQHF.

The chain employs TRBV6-5 and TRBJ2-7; D is unresolved. This CDR3 contains 15 residues. Germline V gene sequence: CDR1 MNHEY, CDR2 SVGAGI. Between the trimmed V and J ends, which lost 6 bases and 2 bases, there was a span of 17 bases. CDR3 amino acids: CASSAVPPPTYEQYF. CDR3 nucleotide sequence: TGTGCCAGCAGCGCGGTACCGCCGCCGACCTACGAGCAGTACTTC.

This chain connects TRBV19 to TRBJ1-4; D is ambiguous. CDR3 length: 12 amino acids. CDR1 and CDR2 from the germline V gene are LNHDA and SQIVND (reference sequence). V shed 5 bases and J shed 10 bases, with 11 bases lying between them. The CDR3 DNA reads as TGTGCCAGTAGTCGGAGGGAGGGAAAACTGTTTTTT. Translating gives CASSRREGKLFF.

The rearrangement links TRBV3-1 (or the pseudogene TRBV3-2) to TRBJ1-1; 7 nucleotides line up with TRBD1. V lost 1 base and J lost 0; bases outside the gene matches: 5. This CDR3 is 16 amino acids long. CDR1 LGHDT and CDR2 YNNKEL come from the germline V gene (reference sequence). The CDR3 coding sequence is TGTGCCAGCAGCCAAGTTGGGACAGTACTGAACACTGAAGCTTTCTTT. Encoded protein: CASSQVGTVLNTEAFF.

This clone was counted between two and nine times. The chain combines TRBV7-2 with TRBJ2-4; the D gene is possibly TRBD1 (6 bases). V lost 1 base, J lost 7 bases, and 14 bases lay in between. Germline CDR1 reads SGHTA; CDR2 reads FQGNSA. The CDR3 loop spans 15 amino acids. CDR3 DNA sequence: TGTGCCAGCAGCTTAGTTGGGGTTGGGGGCAACATTCAGTACTTC. It is translated as CASSLVGVGGNIQYF.

This CDR3 is CASSRDRDFLFNYGYTF. For the CDR3, the DNA is TGTGCCAGTAGTCGGGACAGGGATTTTCTTTTTAACTATGGCTACACCTTC. The V gene is TRBV19, the J gene TRBJ1-2, with TRBD1 matching over 9 bases. From germline, CDR1 is LNHDA and CDR2 SQIVND (reference sequence). Unmatched junction bases numbered 11, after V lost 5 bases and J lost 1 base. The CDR3 loop spans 17 amino acids.

In nucleotides, the CDR3 is TGTGCCAGCAGCAGACAGGGGGCAACTAATGAAAAACTGTTTTTT. It specifies CASSRQGATNEKLFF. V usage is TRBV5-4 and J usage is TRBJ1-4, with 9 bases that match TRBD1. The length of the CDR3 is 15 residues. Germline trimming cut 4 bases from V and 0 bases from J; bases unmatched to any gene: 1. The V gene's germline CDR1 is SGHNT and CDR2 YYREEE (reference sequence).

The V and J genes are TRBV19 and TRBJ1-2, with TRBD1 identical over 8 bases. This CDR3 spans 13 amino acids. Germline V lookup: CDR1 LNHDA, CDR2 SQIVND (reference sequence). The ends lost 5 bases at V and 4 bases at J; junction bases unmatched: 3. The chain's CDR3 is CASSFGQGYGYTF. The CDR3 DNA reads TGTGCCAGTAGTTTTGGACAGGGCTATGGCTACACCTTC.

The chain employs TRBV7-9 and TRBJ1-4, with a possible D match to TRBD1 (6 bases). The length of the CDR3 is 14 residues. The germline gives CDR1 SEHNR, CDR2 FQNEAQ (reference sequence). Trimming shortened V by 11 bases and J by 8 bases, and 21 bases separated the two germline ends. Here the CDR3 reads CACQGAHREEKLFF. The DNA of the CDR3 is TGTGCCTGCCAGGGAGCGCACAGGGAGGAAAAACTGTTTTTT.

The CDR3 DNA is TGTGCCAGCAGTGAAGCGCGGGTCCTCTATGGCTACACCTTC. Amino acid sequence: CASSEARVLYGYTF. The chain carries TRBV6-1 and TRBJ1-2, with D hard to call. CDR3 size: 14 residues. V lost 0 bases and J 4 bases, leaving 9 bases between the germline ends. Germline values: CDR1 MNHNS, CDR2 SASEGT.

The chain uses TRBV18 and TRBJ1-1; TRBD1 might be the D (6 bases). V shed 3 bases and J shed 7 bases, with 15 bases lying between them. Germline CDR1 and CDR2: KGHSH and LQKENI. The CDR3 is made up of 14 amino acids. The CDR3 spells CASSPGGGPDEAFF. For the CDR3, the DNA is TGTGCCAGCTCACCCGGCGGGGGGCCAGATGAAGCTTTCTTT.

V and J are TRBV19 and TRBJ1-2; possible D gene TRBD1, 5 bases. Germline V gene sequence: CDR1 LNHDA, CDR2 SQIVND (reference sequence). The CDR3 extends over 19 amino acids. Trimming pared 2 bases from V and 3 bases from J, leaving 25 bases between. The CDR3 sequence is CASSISARSAAGPHYGYTF. CDR3 sequence (DNA): TGTGCCAGTAGTATAAGCGCAAGATCGGCGGCAGGGCCTCACTATGGCTACACCTTC.

The genes are TRBV6-2 or TRBV6-3 and TRBJ1-5; D ambiguous. Per germline, CDR1 MNHEY and CDR2 SVGEGT. The CDR3 contains 18 residues. The V gene lost 2 bases and the J gene lost 8 bases, with 25 bases spanning the gap. The CDR3 DNA follows: TGTGCCAGCAGTTACAGGCCGGCCTTGAACCGACTCATGGAGCCCCAGCATTTT. Translation: CASSYRPALNRLMEPQHF.

The rearrangement links TRBV7-9 to TRBJ1-2, with D possibly being TRBD1 (5 bases). The CDR3 has 13 residues. V was cut by 5 bases and J by 8 bases, with 15 bases left in between. Germline CDR1 SEHNR, CDR2 FQNEAQ (reference sequence). The CDR3 DNA is TGTGCCAGCAGCCCCGACAGTCTAAGAGGCTACACCTTC. It codes for CASSPDSLRGYTF. Drawing the rest from reference TRBV7-9 and TRBJ1-2, the complete variable domain is DTGVSQNPRHKITKRGQNVTFRCDPISEHNRLYWYRQTLGQGPEFLTYFQNEAQLEKSRLLSDRFSAERPKGSFSTLEIQRTEQGDSAMYLCASSPDSLRGYTFGSGTRLTVV.

The V and J genes are TRBV6-1 and TRBJ1-1; 7 nucleotides match TRBD1. CDR3 length: 16 residues. The germline CDR1 and CDR2 sequences are MNHNS and SASEGT. V was pared by 2 bases and J by 8 bases, with 14 bases of the junction left unmatched. The CDR3 bases are TGTGCCAGCAGTGAACATGGGGCAGGGGGACTGCAGGAAGCTTTCTTT. Amino acids: CASSEHGAGGLQEAFF.

The V call is TRBV12-3 or TRBV12-4, the J call TRBJ1-6; D ambiguous. The CDR3 is 13 residues long. V gave up 10 bases and J gave up 4 bases, with 11 bases separating them. CDR3 in DNA: TGTGCCACCAGACGGGGATATAATTCACCCCTCCACTTT. It yields the protein CATRRGYNSPLHF.

The chain employs TRBV11-2 and TRBJ2-2; 7 bases align to TRBD2. This CDR3 comprises 16 residues. In germline, CDR1 is SGHAT, CDR2 FQNNGV. The V and J ends lost 2 bases and 2 bases, in that order; junction bases with no gene match: 5. CDR3 nucleotides: TGTGCCAGCAGCTTACACAAGACTAGCAACACCGGGGAGCTGTTTTTT. Amino acid sequence: CASSLHKTSNTGELFF.

The chain uses TRBV6-5 and TRBJ1-2; D might be TRBD1 (6 bases). The germline CDR1 and CDR2 sequences are MNHEY and SVGAGI. Trimming pared 0 bases from V and 4 bases from J, leaving 9 bases between. CDR3 length: 14 amino acids. Here the CDR3 reads CASSYSMDSYGYTF. The CDR3 coding sequence is TGTGCCAGCAGTTACTCGATGGACAGCTATGGCTACACCTTC.

The rearrangement joins TRBV7-2 to TRBJ1-5, with TRBD1 matching over 8 bases. The CDR3 spans 15 residues. CDR1 is SGHTA and CDR2 is FQGNSA in the germline V gene. Trimming at V came to 2 bases and at J to 1 base, leaving 1 base not matched to a gene. In nucleotides, the CDR3 is TGTGCCAGCAGCTTACAGGGGGCCAGCAATCAGCCCCAGCATTTT. Protein: CASSLQGASNQPQHF.

The chain links TRBV12-3 or TRBV12-4 to TRBJ1-3; D is unresolved. V lost 5 bases and J lost 4, with 6 bases in between. The CDR3 contains 12 residues. This chain's CDR3 is CASSEQGNTIYF. CDR3 bases: TGTGCCAGCAGTGAACAGGGAAACACCATATATTTT.

In this sample, this clone turned up a few times. Its ends do not fully match the called genes, so a read error is possible. The chain employs TRBV5-1 and TRBJ2-3, with TRBD1 identical over 8 bases. CDR3 size: 14 residues. Germline V CDR1 and CDR2: SGHRS, YFSETQ. The chain's CDR3 is CTSSFQGAGDTQYF. For the CDR3, the DNA is TGCACCAGCAGCTTTCAGGGGGCAGGAGATACGCAGTATTTT.

The rearrangement joins TRBV7-9 to TRBJ2-7, with D perhaps TRBD2 (7 bases). This CDR3 is 12 amino acids long. Germline CDR1 is SEHNR and CDR2 is FQNEAQ (reference sequence). V was pared by 5 bases and J by 8 bases, with 13 bases between. CDR3 protein: CASSPTGGKQYF. For the CDR3, the DNA is TGTGCCAGCAGCCCGACGGGGGGCAAGCAGTACTTC.

V gene TRBV27 combines with J gene TRBJ1-1; D uncertain. CDR1 and CDR2 from the germline V gene are MNHEY and SMNVEV (reference sequence). This CDR3 has 14 amino acids. Trimming left V 6 bases short and J 1 base short, with 12 bases between. As DNA, the CDR3 is TGTGCCAGCAGCCTTAGACTCCAGAACACTGAAGCTTTCTTT. It codes for CASSLRLQNTEAFF.

This clone was detected a few times. This chain links TRBV9 with TRBJ1-1, with no clear D. The CDR3 is 15 residues long. Germline V gene sequence: CDR1 SGDLS, CDR2 YYNGEE. The germline V and J ends were trimmed by 0 bases and 9 bases, with 18 bases remaining between them. CDR3 protein: CASSVGVQAPGQAFF. CDR3 in DNA: TGTGCCAGCAGCGTAGGGGTCCAGGCGCCAGGTCAAGCTTTCTTT. The complete variable domain, with remaining parts taken from reference TRBV9 and TRBJ1-1, reads DSGVTQTPKHLITATGQRVTLRCSPRSGDLSVYWYQQSLDQGLQFLIQYYNGEERAKGNILERFSAQQFPDLHSELNLSSLELGDSALYFCASSVGVQAPGQAFFGQGTRLTVV.

Here the CDR3 DNA reads TGTGCCTGGTCAGGTAGTTTTGGGAACACTGAAGCTTTCTTT. This translates into CAWSGSFGNTEAFF. This rearrangement joins TRBV30 to TRBJ1-1; no firm D call. The CDR3 extends over 14 amino acids. CDR1 is GTSNPN, CDR2 SVGIG, per germline (reference sequence). The V gene lost 5 bases and the J gene lost 1 base, with 14 bases spanning the gap.

The chain employs TRBV2 and TRBJ1-1, with a possible D match to TRBD1 (5 bases). CDR3 size: 14 residues. Trimming took off 6 bases at V and 11 bases at J, with 22 bases between the two ends. Germline CDR1 and CDR2: SNHLY and FYNNEI. The CDR3 DNA sequence: TGTGCCAGCAGAAACCGTCAGGGTGCCCGCCTGGCTTTCTTT. Translation gives CASRNRQGARLAFF.

The rearrangement joins TRBV3-1 (or the pseudogene TRBV3-2) to TRBJ2-5, with 7 bases that match TRBD2. V was pared by 6 bases and J by 7 bases, with 2 bases of the junction left unmatched. CDR1 LGHDT and CDR2 YNNKEL come from the germline V gene (reference sequence). The CDR3 extends over 11 amino acids. The CDR3 coding sequence is TGTGCCAGCAGTGTAGCGGGGACCCAGTACTTC. Amino acid sequence: CASSVAGTQYF.

The CDR3 reads CAWSVGGAHEQYF. In DNA form, the CDR3 reads TGTGCCTGGAGTGTAGGGGGAGCCCACGAGCAGTACTTC. The chain employs TRBV30 and TRBJ2-7, with D possibly being TRBD1 (6 bases). V was shortened by 0 bases and J by 5 bases, with 11 bases between the two germline ends. CDR1 GTSNPN and CDR2 SVGIG come from the germline V gene (reference sequence). The CDR3 has 13 residues.

This sequence joins TRBV19 and TRBJ2-7; 9 bases fit TRBD1. The CDR3 sequence is 16 residues long. CDR1 is LNHDA and CDR2 is SQIVND in the germline V gene (reference sequence). V lost 2 bases, J lost 0 bases, and 5 bases stayed unmatched. CDR3 DNA: TGTGCCAGTAGTATACTACCGGGACAGGGCTCCTACGAGCAGTACTTC. Its translation is CASSILPGQGSYEQYF.

The J gene is TRBJ2-5, the V gene TRBV7-9; D perhaps matches TRBD2 (5 bases). Germline CDR1 and CDR2: SEHNR and FQNEAQ (reference sequence). Trimming cost V 1 base and J 4 bases, with 16 bases left between them. The CDR3 has 16 amino acids. The CDR3 DNA follows: TGTGCCAGCAGCTTAGGTGGGAGAGGGCTGCGAGAGACCCAGTACTTC. Protein: CASSLGGRGLRETQYF.